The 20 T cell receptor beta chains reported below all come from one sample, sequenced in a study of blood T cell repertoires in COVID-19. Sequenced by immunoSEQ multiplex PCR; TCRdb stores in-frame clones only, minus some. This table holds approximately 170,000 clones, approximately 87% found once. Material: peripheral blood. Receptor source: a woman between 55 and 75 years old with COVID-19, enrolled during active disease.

CDR3 in amino acids: CASSYSKRDQETQYF. The DNA for the CDR3 is TGTGCCAGCAGTTACTCGAAGCGGGACCAAGAGACCCAGTACTTC. This chain links TRBV6-2 or TRBV6-3 with TRBJ2-5; D possibly corresponds to TRBD2 (6 bases). With 0 bases removed from V and 0 bases from J, the gap between germline ends came to 8 bases. The germline V gene encodes CDR1 MNHEY and CDR2 SVGEGT. This CDR3 comprises 15 residues.

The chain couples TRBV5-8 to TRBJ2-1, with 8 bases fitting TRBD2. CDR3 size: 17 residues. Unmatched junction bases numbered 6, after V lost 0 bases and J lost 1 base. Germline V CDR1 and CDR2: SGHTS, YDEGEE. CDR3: CASSLAGTSGSYNEQFF. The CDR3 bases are TGTGCCAGCAGCTTGGCAGGAACTAGCGGTTCCTACAATGAGCAGTTCTTC.

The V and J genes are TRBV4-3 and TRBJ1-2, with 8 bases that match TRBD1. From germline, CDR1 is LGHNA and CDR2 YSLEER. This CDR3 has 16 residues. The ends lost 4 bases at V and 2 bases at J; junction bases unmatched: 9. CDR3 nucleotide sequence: TGCGCCAGCAGCCTTGGCCTTACAGGGGGAAACTATGGCTACACCTTC. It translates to CASSLGLTGGNYGYTF.

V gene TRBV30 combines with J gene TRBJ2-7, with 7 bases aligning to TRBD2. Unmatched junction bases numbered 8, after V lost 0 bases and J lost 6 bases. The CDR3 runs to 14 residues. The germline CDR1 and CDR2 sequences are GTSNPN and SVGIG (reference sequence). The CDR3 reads CAWSVRREPLEQYF. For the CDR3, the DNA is TGTGCCTGGAGTGTACGGCGGGAGCCCCTCGAGCAGTACTTC.

The CDR3, as DNA: TGTGCCAGCAGCCAATTGGGGGGACGAACTGAAGCTTTCTTT. Residues: CASSQLGGRTEAFF. The chain employs TRBV16 and TRBJ1-1, with D perhaps matching TRBD1 (5 bases). Deletions cut 1 base from V and 5 bases from J, with 11 bases between. From germline, CDR1 is KGHSY and CDR2 FQNENV. The CDR3 is 14 residues long. The whole variable domain, remainder taken from reference TRBV16 and TRBJ1-1, is GEEVAQTPKHLVRGEGQKAKLYCAPIKGHSYVFWYQQVLKNEFKFLISFQNENVFDETGMPKERFSAKCLPNSPCSLEIQATKLEDSAVYFCASSQLGGRTEAFFGQGTRLTVV.

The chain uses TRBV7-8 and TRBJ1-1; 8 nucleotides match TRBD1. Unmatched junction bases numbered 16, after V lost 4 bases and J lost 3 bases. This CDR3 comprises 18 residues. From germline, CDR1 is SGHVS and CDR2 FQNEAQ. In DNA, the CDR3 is TGTGCCAGCAGCTCGCCCAGGGGGCGCGTCCGGACTGACACTGAAGCTTTCTTT. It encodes CASSSPRGRVRTDTEAFF.

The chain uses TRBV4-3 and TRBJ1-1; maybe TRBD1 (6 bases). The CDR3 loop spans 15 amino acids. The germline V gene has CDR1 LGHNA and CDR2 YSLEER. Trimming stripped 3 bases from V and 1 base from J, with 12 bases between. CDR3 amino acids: CASSHRGSPNTEAFF. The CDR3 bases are TGCGCCAGCAGCCACAGGGGTAGCCCGAACACTGAAGCTTTCTTT.

In DNA, the CDR3 is TGTGCCAGCAGCCAAGGTCCTAACAGCTCCCATGGCTACACCTTC. This translates into CASSQGPNSSHGYTF. The rearrangement joins TRBV3-1 (or the pseudogene TRBV3-2) to TRBJ1-2, with D unclear. V gave up 1 base and J gave up 6 bases, with 15 bases separating them. The germline V gene has CDR1 LGHDT and CDR2 YNNKEL (reference sequence). CDR3 length: 15 amino acids.

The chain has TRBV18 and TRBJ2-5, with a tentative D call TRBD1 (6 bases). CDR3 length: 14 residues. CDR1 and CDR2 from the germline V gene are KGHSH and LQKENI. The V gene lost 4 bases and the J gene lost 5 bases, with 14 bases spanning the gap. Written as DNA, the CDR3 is TGTGCCAGCTCACGCAATTCAGGGGAGGAGACCCAGTACTTC. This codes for CASSRNSGEETQYF.

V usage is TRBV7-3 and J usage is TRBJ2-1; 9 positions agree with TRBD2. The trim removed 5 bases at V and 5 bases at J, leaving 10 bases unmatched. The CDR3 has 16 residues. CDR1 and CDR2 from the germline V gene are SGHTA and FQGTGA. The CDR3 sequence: CASSPTAGGVHNEQFF. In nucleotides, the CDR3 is TGTGCCAGCAGCCCTACAGCGGGAGGAGTCCACAATGAGCAGTTCTTC.

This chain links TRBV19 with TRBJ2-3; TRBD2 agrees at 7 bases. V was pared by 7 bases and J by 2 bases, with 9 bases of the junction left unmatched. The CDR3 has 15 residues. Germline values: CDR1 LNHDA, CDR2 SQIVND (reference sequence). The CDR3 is CASNGAGEPTDTQYF. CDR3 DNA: TGTGCCAGTAATGGTGCGGGAGAACCCACAGATACGCAGTATTTT. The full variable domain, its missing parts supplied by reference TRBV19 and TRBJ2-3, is DGGITQSPKYLFRKEGQNVTLSCEQNLNHDAMYWYRQDPGQGLRLIYYSQIVNDFQKGDIAEGYSVSREKKESFPLTVTSAQKNPTAFYLCASNGAGEPTDTQYFGPGTRLTVL.

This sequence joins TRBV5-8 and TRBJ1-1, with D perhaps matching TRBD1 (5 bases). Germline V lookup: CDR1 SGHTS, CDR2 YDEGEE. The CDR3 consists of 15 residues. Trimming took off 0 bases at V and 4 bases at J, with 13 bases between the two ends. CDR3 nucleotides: TGTGCCAGCAGCTTGGACAGGACCTGGCCCACTGAAGCTTTCTTT. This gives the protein CASSLDRTWPTEAFF.

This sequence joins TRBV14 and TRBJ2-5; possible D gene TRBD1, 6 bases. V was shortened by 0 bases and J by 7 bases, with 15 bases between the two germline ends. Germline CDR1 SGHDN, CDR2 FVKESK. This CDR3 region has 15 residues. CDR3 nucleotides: TGTGCCAGCAGCCAAGAATCGGGCCCACAGGGGACCCAGTACTTC. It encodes CASSQESGPQGTQYF.

The CDR3 coding sequence is TGTGCCAGCATGGAGGTTAGTAAGGCGGGAGGGCCCCGCGAGCAGTACTTC. Protein sequence: CASMEVSKAGGPREQYF. The gene calls are TRBV28 and TRBJ2-7, with 9 bases lining up with TRBD2. CDR1 and CDR2 (germline): MDHEN, SYDVKM. The junction had 19 bases not matched to a gene; V was cut back by 7 bases and J by 6 bases. The CDR3 covers 17 residues.

The CDR3 DNA reads as TGCGCCAGCAGCCCTCTAAAGGGGTTTTTGGGGGGTCTTGATCAGCCCCAGCATTTT. Protein: CASSPLKGFLGGLDQPQHF. The gene calls are TRBV4-1 and TRBJ1-5; TRBD1 is a possible D gene (5 bases). The CDR3 covers 19 residues. Germline CDR1 reads MGHRA; CDR2 reads YSYEKL. V was clipped by 4 bases and J by 5 bases, with 27 bases between them.

The CDR3 reads CASTSSGVTYEQYF. The DNA of the CDR3 is TGTGCCAGCACCTCTAGCGGAGTAACCTACGAGCAGTACTTC. This sequence joins TRBV11-2 and TRBJ2-7, with 7 bases aligning to TRBD2. The CDR3 contains 14 residues. Per germline, CDR1 SGHAT and CDR2 FQNNGV. V shed 7 bases and J 2 bases; nucleotides not matched to a gene: 8.

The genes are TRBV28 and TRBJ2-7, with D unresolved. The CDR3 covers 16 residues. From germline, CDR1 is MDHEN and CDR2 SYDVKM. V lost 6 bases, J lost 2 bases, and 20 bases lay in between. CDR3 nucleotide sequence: TGTGCCAGCAGGTCCCCCACCCGCCAGATCCCCTACGAGCAGTACTTC. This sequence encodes CASRSPTRQIPYEQYF.

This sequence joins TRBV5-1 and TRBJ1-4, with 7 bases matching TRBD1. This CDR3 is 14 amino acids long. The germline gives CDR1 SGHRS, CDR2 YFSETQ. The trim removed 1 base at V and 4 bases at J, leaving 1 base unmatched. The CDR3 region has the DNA TGCGCCAGCAGCTTGTCAGGGGGTAATGAAAAACTGTTTTTT. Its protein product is CASSLSGGNEKLFF.

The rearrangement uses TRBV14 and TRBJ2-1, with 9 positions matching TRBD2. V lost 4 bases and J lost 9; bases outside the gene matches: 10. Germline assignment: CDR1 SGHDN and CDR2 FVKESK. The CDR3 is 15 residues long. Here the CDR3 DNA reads TGTGCCAGCAGCCCACGCAGCGGGAGGTTTGGTGAGCAGTTCTTC. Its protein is CASSPRSGRFGEQFF.

In DNA, the CDR3 is TGTGCCAGCAGTCCCCTAGACAGGAGCTCTGGAAACACCATATATTTT. This gives the protein CASSPLDRSSGNTIYF. V and J are TRBV27 and TRBJ1-3, with a possible D match to TRBD1 (6 bases). There are 16 residues in the CDR3. The V gene lost 5 bases and the J gene lost 0 bases, with 14 bases spanning the gap. In germline, CDR1 is MNHEY, CDR2 SMNVEV (reference sequence).